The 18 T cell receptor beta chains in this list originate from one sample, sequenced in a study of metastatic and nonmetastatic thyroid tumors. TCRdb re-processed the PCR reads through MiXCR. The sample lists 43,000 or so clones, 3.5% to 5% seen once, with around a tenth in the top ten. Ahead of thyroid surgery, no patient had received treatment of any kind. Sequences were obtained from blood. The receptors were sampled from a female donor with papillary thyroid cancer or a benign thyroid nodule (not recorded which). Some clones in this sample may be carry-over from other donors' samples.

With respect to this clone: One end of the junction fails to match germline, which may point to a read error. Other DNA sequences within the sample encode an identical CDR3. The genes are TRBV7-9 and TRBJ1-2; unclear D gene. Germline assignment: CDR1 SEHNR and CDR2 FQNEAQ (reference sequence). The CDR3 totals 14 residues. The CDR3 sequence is CASSFADGNYGYTF. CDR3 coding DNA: TGTGCCAGCAGCTTCGCGGACGGTAATTATGGTTACACCTTC.

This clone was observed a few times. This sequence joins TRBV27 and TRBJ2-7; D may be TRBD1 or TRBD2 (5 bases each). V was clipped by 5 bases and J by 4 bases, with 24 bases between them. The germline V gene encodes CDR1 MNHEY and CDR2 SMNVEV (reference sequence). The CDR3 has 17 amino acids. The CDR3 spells CASSRLAGSSGQYEQYF. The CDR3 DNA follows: TGTGCCAGCAGTCGCCTAGCAGGATCTTCGGGGCAATACGAGCAGTACTTC.

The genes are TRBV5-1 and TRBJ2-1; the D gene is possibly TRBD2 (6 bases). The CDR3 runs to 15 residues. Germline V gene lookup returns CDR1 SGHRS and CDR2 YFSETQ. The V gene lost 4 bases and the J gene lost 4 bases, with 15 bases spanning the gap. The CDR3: CASSGGSSVYNEQFF. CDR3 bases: TGCGCCAGCAGCGGAGGGTCTAGCGTGTACAATGAGCAGTTCTTC.

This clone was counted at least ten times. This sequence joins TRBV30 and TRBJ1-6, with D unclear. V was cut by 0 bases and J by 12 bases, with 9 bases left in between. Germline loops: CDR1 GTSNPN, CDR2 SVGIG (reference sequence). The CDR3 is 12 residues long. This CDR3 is CAWSVWPGPLHF. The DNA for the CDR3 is TGTGCCTGGAGTGTATGGCCCGGACCCCTCCACTTT.

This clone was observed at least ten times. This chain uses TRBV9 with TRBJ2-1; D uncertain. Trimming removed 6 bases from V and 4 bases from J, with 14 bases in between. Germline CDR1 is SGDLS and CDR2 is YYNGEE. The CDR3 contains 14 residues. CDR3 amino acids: CASTPNPYYNEQFF. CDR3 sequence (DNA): TGTGCCAGCACCCCTAATCCGTATTACAATGAGCAGTTCTTC.

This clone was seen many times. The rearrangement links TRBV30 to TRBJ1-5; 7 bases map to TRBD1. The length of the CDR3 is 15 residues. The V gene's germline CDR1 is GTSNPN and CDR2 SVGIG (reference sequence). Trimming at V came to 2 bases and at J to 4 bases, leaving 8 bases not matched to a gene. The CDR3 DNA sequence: TGTGCCTGGAGTTTAAACCTACAGGGGAATCAGCCCCAGCATTTT. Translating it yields CAWSLNLQGNQPQHF.

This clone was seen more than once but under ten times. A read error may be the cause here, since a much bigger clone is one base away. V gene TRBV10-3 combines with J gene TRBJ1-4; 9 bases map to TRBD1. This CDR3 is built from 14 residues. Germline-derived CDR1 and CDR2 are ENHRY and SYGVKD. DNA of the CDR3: TGTGCCATCAGTGAGTCGGGACAGGGTGAAAAACTGCTTTTT. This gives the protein CAISESGQGEKLLF.

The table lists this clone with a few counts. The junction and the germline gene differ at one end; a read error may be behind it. The CDR3 loop is CSSSIGRGRGGTEVFF. The CDR3 coding sequence is TGTTCCAGTAGTATAGGCAGGGGGCGAGGTGGCACTGAAGTTTTCTTT. The J gene is TRBJ1-1, the V gene TRBV19, with 8 bases identical to TRBD1. Per germline, CDR1 LNHDA and CDR2 SQIVND (reference sequence). This CDR3 contains 16 residues.

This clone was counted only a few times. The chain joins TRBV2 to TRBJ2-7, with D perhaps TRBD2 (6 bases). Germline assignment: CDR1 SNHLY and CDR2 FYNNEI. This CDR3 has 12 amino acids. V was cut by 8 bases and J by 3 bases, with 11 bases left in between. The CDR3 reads CASAGYVYEQYF. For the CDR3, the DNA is TGTGCCAGCGCGGGATATGTCTACGAGCAGTACTTC.

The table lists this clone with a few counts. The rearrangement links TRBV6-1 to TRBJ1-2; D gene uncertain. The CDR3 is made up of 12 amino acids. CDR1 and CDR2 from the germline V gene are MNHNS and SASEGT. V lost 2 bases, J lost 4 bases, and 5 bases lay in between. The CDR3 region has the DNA TGTGCCAGCAGTGAACTGATCTATGGCTACACCTTC. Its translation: CASSELIYGYTF.

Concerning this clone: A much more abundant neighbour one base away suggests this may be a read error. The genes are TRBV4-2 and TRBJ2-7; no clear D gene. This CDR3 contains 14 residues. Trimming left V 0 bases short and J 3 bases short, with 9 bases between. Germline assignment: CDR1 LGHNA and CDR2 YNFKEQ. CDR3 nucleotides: TGTGCCAGCAGCCAAGATTGGAGCTGCTACGAGCAGTACTTC. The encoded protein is CASSQDWSCYEQYF.

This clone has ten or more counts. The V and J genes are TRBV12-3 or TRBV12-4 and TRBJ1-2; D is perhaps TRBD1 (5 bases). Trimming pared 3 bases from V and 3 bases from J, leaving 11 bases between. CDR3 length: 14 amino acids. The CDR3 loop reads CASSFSRAYYGYTF. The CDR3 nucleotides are TGTGCCAGCAGTTTTAGCAGGGCTTACTATGGCTACACCTTC.

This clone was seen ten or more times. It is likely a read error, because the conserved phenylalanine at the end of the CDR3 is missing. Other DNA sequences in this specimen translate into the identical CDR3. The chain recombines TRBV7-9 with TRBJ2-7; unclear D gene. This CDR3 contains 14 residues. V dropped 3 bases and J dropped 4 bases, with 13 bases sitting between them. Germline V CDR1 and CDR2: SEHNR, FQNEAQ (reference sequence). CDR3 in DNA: TGTGCCAGCAGCTTCGACAAGCCCTCTTACGAGCAGTACCTC. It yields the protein CASSFDKPSYEQYL.

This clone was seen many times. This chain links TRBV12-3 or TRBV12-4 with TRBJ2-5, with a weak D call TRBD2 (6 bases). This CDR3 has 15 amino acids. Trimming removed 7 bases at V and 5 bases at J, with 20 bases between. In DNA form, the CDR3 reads TGTGCCAGCACCTTGGGGGGAGGAACGGAGGAGACCCAGTACTTC. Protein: CASTLGGGTEETQYF.

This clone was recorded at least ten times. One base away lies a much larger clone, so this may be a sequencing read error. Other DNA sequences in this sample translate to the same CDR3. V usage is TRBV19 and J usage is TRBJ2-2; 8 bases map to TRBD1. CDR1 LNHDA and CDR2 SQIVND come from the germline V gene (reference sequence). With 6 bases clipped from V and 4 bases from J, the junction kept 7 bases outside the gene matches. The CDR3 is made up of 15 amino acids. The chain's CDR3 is CASSIAGTGTGELFF. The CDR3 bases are TGTGCCAGTAGCATCGCTGGGACAGGCACCGGGGAGCTGTTTTTT.

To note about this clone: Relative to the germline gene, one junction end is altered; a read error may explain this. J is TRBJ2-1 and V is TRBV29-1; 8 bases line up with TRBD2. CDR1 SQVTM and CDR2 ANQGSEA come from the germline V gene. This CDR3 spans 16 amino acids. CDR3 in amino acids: CSVIPITSGGGNEQSF. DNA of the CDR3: TGCAGCGTCATCCCTATTACTAGCGGAGGAGGGAATGAGCAGTCCTTC.

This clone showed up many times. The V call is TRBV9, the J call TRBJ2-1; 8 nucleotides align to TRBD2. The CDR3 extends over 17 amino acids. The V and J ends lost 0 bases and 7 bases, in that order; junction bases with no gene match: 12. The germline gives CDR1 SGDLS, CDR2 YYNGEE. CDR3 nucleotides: TGTGCCAGCAGCGTAGCTGCAAGGGCGGGAGGAGGGAATGAGCAGTTCTTC. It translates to CASSVAARAGGGNEQFF.

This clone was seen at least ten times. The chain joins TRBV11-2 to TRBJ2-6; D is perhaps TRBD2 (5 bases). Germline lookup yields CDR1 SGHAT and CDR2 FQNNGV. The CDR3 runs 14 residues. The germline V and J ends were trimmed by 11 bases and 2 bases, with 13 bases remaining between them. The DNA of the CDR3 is TGTGCCGGGAGCGACACTCCTGGGGCCAACGTCCTGACTTTC. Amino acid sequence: CAGSDTPGANVLTF.